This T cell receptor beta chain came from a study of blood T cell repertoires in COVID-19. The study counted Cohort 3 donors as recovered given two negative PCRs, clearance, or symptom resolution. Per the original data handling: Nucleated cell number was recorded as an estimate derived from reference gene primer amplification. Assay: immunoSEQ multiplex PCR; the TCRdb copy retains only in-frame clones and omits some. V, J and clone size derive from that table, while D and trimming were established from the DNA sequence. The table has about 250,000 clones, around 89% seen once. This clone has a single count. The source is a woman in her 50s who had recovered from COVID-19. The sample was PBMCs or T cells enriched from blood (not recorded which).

CDR3 loop: CASTTGGSPSGNTIYF. DNA for the CDR3: TGTGCCAGCACCACCGGGGGGAGCCCCTCTGGAAACACCATATATTTT. V and J are TRBV28 and TRBJ1-3; possible D gene TRBD1, 5 bases. Germline V CDR1 and CDR2: MDHEN, SYDVKM. Trimming pared 7 bases from V and 0 bases from J, leaving 16 bases between. CDR3 size: 16 residues.